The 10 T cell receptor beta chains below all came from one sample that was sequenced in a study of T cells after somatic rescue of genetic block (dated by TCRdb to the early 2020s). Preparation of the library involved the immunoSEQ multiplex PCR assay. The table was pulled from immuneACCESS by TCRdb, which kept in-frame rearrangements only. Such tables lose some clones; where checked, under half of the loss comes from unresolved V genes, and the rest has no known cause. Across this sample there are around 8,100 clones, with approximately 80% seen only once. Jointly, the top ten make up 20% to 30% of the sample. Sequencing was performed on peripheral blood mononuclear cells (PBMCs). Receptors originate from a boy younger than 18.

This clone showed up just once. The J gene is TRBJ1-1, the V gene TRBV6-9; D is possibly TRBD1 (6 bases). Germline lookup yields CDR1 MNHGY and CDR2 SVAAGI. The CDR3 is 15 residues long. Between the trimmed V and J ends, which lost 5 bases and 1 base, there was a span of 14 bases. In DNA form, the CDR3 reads TGTGCCAGCAGTACCCACCGGGGGGCGAACACTGAAGCTTTCTTT. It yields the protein CASSTHRGANTEAFF.

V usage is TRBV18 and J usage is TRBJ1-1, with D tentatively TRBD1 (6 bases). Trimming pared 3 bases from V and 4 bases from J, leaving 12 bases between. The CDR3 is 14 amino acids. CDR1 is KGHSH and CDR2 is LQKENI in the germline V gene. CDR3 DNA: TGTGCCAGCTCACCTTCTCAGGGGTCCACTGAAGCTTTCTTT. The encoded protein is CASSPSQGSTEAFF.

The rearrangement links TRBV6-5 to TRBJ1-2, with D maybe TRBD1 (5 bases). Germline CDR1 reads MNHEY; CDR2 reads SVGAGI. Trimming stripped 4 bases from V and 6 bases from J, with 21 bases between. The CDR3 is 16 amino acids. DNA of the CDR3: TGTGCCAGCAGTTGGGATTGGCAGGGCATCGGACATGGCTACACCTTC. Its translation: CASSWDWQGIGHGYTF.

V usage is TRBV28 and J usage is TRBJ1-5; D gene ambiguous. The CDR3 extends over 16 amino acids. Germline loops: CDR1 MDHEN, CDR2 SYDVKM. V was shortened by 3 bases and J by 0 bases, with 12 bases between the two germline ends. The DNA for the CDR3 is TGTGCCAGCAGTTTGGCCGGGCCCTATAGCAATCAGCCCCAGCATTTT. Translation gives CASSLAGPYSNQPQHF.

The CDR3 region has the DNA TGTGCCAGCAGCTTATCGACTGGAGGGAGTGACTATGGCTACACCTTC. This encodes CASSLSTGGSDYGYTF. The rearrangement links TRBV7-9 to TRBJ1-2; D is unresolved. Trimming stripped 2 bases from V and 3 bases from J, with 16 bases between. CDR1 is SEHNR and CDR2 is FQNEAQ in the germline V gene (reference sequence). CDR3 length: 16 residues. Filled out from reference TRBV7-9 and TRBJ1-2, the complete variable domain reads DTGVSQNPRHKITKRGQNVTFRCDPISEHNRLYWYRQTLGQGPEFLTYFQNEAQLEKSRLLSDRFSAERPKGSFSTLEIQRTEQGDSAMYLCASSLSTGGSDYGYTFGSGTRLTVV.

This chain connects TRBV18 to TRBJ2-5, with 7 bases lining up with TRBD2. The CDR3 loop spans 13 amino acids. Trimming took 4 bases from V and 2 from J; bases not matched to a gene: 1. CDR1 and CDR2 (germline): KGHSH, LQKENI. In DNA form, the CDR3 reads TGTGCCAGCTCACTCGGGGGGCAAGAGACCCAGTACTTC. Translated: CASSLGGQETQYF. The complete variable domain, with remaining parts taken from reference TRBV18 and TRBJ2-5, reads NAGVMQNPRHLVRRRGQEARLRCSPMKGHSHVYWYRQLPEEGLKFMVYLQKENIIDESGMPKERFSAEFPKEGPSILRIQQVVRGDSAAYFCASSLGGQETQYFGPGTRLLVL.

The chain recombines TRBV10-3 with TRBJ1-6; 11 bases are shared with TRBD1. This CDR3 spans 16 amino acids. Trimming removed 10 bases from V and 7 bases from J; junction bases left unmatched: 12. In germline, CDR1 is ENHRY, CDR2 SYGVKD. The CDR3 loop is CATLDRGRGRNSPLHF. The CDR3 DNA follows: TGTGCCACCCTGGACAGGGGGCGAGGAAGGAATTCACCCCTCCACTTT.

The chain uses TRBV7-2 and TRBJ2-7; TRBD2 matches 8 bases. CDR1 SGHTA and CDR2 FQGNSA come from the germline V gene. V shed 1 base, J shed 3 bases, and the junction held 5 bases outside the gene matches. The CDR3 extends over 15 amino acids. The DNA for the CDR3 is TGTGCCAGCAGCTTAGTGGGGGCGGGAGGCTACGAGCAGTACTTC. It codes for CASSLVGAGGYEQYF. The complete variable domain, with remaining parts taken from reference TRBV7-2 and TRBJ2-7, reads GAGVSQSPSNKVTEKGKDVELRCDPISGHTALYWYRQSLGQGLEFLIYFQGNSAPDKSGLPSDRFSAERTGGSVSTLTIQRTQQEDSAVYLCASSLVGAGGYEQYFGPGTRLTVT.

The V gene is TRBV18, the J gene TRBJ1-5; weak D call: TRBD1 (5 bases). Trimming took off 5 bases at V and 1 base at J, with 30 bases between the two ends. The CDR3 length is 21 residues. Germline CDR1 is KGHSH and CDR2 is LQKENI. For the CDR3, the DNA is TGTGCCAGCTCAGCCTACGAGGGGTCCCATGTATTGGAGGGGAGCAATCAGCCCCAGCATTTT. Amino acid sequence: CASSAYEGSHVLEGSNQPQHF.

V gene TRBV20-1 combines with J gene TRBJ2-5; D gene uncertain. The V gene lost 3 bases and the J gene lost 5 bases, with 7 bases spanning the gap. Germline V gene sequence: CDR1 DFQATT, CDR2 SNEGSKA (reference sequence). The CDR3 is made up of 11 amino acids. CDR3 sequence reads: CSARGSETQYF. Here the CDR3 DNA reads TGCAGTGCTAGGGGTTCCGAGACCCAGTACTTC.